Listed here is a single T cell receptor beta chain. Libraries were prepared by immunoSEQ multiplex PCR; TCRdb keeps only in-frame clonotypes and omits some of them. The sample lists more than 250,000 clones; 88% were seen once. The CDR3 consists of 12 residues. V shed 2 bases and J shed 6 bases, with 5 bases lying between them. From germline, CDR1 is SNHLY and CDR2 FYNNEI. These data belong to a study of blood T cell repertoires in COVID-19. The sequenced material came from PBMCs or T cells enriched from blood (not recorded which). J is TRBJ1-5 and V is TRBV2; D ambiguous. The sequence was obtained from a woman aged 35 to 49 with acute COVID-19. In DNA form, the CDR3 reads TGTGCCAGCAGTGAACGGAGTCAGCCCCAGCATTTT. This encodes CASSERSQPQHF.